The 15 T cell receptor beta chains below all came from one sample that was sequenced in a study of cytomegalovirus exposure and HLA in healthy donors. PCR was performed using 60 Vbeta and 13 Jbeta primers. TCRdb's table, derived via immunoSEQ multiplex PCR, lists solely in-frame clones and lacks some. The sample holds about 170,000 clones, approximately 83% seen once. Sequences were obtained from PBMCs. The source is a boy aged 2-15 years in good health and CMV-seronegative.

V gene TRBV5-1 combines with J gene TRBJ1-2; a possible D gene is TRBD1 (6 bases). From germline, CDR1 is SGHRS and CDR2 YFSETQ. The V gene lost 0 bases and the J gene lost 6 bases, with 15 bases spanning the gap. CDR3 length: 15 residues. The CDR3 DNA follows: TGCGCCAGCAGCTTGGAAGGGACAAGGGTTGATGGCTACACCTTC. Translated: CASSLEGTRVDGYTF.

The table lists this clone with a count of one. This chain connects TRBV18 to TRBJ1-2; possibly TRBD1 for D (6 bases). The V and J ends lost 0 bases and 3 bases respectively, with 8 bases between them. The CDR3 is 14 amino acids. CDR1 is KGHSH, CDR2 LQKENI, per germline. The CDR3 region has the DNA TGTGCCAGCTCACCACCTAGGACAGACTATGGCTACACCTTC. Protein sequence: CASSPPRTDYGYTF. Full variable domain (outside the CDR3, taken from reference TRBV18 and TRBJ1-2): NAGVMQNPRHLVRRRGQEARLRCSPMKGHSHVYWYRQLPEEGLKFMVYLQKENIIDESGMPKERFSAEFPKEGPSILRIQQVVRGDSAAYFCASSPPRTDYGYTFGSGTRLTVV.

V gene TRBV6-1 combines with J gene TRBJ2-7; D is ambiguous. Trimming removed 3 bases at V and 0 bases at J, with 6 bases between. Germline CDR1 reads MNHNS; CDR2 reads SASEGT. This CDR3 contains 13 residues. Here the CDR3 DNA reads TGTGCCAGCAGTGAGACTGCCTCCTACGAGCAGTACTTC. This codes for CASSETASYEQYF.

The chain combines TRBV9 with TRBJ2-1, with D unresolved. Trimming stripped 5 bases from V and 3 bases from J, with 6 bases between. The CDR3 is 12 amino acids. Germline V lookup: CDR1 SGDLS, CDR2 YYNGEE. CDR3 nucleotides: TGTGCCAGCAGTATCTACTACAATGAGCAGTTCTTC. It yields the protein CASSIYYNEQFF.

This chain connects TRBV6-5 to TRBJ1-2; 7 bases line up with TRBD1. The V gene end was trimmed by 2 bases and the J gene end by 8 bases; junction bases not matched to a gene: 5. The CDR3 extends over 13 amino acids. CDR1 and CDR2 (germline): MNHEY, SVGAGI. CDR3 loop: CASSYDRVLGYTF. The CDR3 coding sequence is TGTGCCAGCAGTTACGACAGGGTATTGGGCTACACCTTC.

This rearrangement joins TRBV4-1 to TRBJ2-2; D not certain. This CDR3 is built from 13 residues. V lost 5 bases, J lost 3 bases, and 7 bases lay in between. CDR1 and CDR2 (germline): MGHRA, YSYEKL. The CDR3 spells CASSSLYTGELFF. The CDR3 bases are TGCGCCAGCAGCTCACTATACACCGGGGAGCTGTTTTTT.

DNA for the CDR3: TGTGCCAGTAGTATAGCGGGACTAGCGGGAGTCACAGATACGCAGTATTTT. This encodes CASSIAGLAGVTDTQYF. The V and J genes are TRBV19 and TRBJ2-3; 14 positions agree with TRBD2. This CDR3 contains 17 residues. The V segment lost 1 base and the J segment 2 bases; nucleotides outside the gene matches: 2. Germline lookup yields CDR1 LNHDA and CDR2 SQIVND (reference sequence). The full variable domain, completed using reference TRBV19 and TRBJ2-3, is DGGITQSPKYLFRKEGQNVTLSCEQNLNHDAMYWYRQDPGQGLRLIYYSQIVNDFQKGDIAEGYSVSREKKESFPLTVTSAQKNPTAFYLCASSIAGLAGVTDTQYFGPGTRLTVL.

CDR3 amino acids: CASSLVGGMNTEAFF. CDR3 DNA sequence: TGTGCCAGCAGCTTAGTGGGGGGGATGAACACTGAAGCTTTCTTT. The J gene is TRBJ1-1, the V gene TRBV7-9, with D possibly being TRBD1 (5 bases). Trimming took 1 base from V and 0 from J, leaving 9 bases between them. This CDR3 contains 15 residues. Looked up from germline, CDR1 is SEHNR and CDR2 is FQNEAQ (reference sequence). The whole variable domain, remainder taken from reference TRBV7-9 and TRBJ1-1, is DTGVSQNPRHKITKRGQNVTFRCDPISEHNRLYWYRQTLGQGPEFLTYFQNEAQLEKSRLLSDRFSAERPKGSFSTLEIQRTEQGDSAMYLCASSLVGGMNTEAFFGQGTRLTVV.

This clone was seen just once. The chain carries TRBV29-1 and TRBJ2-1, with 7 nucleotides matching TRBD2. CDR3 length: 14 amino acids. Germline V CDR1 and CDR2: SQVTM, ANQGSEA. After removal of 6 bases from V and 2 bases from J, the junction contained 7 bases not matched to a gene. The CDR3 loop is CSVESGVTYNEQFF. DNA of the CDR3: TGCAGCGTCGAAAGCGGGGTTACCTACAATGAGCAGTTCTTC.

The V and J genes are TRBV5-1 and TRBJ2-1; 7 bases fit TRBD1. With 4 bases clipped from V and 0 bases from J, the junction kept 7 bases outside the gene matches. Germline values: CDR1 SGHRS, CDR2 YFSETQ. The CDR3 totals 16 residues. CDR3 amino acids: CASSATTGSSYNEQFF. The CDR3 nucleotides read TGCGCCAGCAGCGCGACGACAGGGAGCTCCTACAATGAGCAGTTCTTC.

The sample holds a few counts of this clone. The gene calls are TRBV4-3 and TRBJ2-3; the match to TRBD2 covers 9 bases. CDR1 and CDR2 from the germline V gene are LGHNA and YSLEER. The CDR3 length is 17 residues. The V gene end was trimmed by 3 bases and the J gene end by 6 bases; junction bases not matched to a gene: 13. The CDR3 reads CASSQGLGLAPRDTQYF. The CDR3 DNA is TGCGCCAGCAGCCAGGGTCTGGGACTAGCCCCCAGGGATACGCAGTATTTT.

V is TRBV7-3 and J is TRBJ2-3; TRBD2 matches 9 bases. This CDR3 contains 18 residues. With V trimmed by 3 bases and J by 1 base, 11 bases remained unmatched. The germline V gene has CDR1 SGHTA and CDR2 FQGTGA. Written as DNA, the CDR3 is TGTGCCAGCAGCTTGAAGGGCCTAGCGGGATGGGGCACAGATACGCAGTATTTT. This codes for CASSLKGLAGWGTDTQYF.

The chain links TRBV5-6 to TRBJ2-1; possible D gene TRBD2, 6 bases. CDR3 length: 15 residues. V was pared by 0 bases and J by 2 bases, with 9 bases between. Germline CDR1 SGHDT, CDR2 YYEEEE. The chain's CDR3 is CASSLGRGPYNEQFF. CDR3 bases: TGTGCCAGCAGCTTGGGGCGGGGTCCCTACAATGAGCAGTTCTTC.

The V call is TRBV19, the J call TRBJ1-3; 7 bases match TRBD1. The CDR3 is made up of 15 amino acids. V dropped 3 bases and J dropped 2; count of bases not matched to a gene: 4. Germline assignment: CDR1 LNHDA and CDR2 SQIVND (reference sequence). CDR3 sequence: CASSMPGTAGNTIYF. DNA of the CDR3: TGTGCCAGTAGTATGCCGGGGACAGCTGGAAACACCATATATTTT.

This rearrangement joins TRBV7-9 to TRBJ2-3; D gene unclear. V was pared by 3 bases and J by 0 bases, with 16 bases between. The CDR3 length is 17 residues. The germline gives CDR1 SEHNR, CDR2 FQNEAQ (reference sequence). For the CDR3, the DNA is TGTGCCAGCAGCTTTATAATTCCTACGGGTAGCACAGATACGCAGTATTTT. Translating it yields CASSFIIPTGSTDTQYF.